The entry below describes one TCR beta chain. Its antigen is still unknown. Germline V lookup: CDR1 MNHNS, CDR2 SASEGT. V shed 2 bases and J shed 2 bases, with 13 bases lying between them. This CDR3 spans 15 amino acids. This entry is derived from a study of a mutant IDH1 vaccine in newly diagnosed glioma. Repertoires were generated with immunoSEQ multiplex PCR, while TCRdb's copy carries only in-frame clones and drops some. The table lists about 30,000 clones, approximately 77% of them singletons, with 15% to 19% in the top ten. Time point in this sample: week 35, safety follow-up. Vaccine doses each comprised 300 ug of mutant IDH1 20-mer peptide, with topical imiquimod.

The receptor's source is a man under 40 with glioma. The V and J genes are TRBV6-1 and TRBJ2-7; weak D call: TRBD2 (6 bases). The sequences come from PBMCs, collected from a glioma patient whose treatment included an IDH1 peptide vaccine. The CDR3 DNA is TGTGCCAGCAGTGAATCGGGACTCACTACCTACGAGCAGTACTTC. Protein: CASSESGLTTYEQYF.